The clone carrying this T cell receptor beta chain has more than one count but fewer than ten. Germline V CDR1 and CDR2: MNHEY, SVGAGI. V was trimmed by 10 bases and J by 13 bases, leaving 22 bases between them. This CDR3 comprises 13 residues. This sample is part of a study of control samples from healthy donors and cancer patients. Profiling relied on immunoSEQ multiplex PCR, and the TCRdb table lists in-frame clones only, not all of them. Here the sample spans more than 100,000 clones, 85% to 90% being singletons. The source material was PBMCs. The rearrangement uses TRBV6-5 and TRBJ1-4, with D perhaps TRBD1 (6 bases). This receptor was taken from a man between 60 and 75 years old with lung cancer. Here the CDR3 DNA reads TGTGCCACTACAGGGACGGCCTCCGGGGGACTGTTTTTT. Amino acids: CATTGTASGGLFF.